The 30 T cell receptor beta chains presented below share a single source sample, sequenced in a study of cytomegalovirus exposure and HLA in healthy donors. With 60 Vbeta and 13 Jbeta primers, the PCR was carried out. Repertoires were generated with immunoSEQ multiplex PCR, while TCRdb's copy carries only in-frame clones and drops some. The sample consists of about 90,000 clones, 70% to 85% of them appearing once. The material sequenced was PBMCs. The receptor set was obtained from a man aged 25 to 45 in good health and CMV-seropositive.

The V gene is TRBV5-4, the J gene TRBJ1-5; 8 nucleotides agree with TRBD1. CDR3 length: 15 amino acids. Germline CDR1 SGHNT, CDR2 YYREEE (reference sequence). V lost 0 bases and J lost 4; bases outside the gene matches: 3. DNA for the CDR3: TGTGCCAGCAGCTTGGGAACAGGGGGAAATCAGCCCCAGCATTTT. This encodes CASSLGTGGNQPQHF.

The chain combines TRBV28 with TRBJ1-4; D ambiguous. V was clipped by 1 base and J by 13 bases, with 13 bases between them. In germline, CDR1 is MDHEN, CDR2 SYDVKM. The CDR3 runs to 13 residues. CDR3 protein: CASSLSSLTRLFF. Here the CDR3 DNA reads TGTGCCAGCAGTTTATCATCCCTAACTAGACTGTTTTTT.

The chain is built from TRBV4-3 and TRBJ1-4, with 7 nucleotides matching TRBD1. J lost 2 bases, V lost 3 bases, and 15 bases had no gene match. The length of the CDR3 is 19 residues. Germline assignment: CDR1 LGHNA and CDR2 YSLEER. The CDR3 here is CASSQYSGMDRLTNEKLFF. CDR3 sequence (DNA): TGCGCCAGCAGCCAGTACTCCGGGATGGACAGGTTGACTAATGAAAAACTGTTTTTT.

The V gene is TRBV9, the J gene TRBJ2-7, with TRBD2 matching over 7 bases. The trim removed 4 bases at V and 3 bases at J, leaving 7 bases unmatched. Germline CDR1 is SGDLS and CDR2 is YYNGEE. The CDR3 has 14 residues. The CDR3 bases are TGTGCCAGCAGCCTCGAGCGGGACGGCTACGAGCAGTACTTC. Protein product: CASSLERDGYEQYF.

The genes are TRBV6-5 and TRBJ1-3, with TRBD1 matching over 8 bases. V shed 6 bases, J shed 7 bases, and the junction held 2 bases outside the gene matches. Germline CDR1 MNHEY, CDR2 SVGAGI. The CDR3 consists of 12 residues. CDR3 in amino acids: CASRGQANTIYF. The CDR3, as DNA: TGTGCCAGCAGGGGACAGGCTAACACCATATATTTT.

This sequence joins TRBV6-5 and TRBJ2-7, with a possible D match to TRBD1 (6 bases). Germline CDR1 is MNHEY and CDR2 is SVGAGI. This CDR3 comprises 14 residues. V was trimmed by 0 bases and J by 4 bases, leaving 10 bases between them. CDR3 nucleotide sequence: TGTGCCAGCAGTTACTCCGGGACACCGTACGAGCAGTACTTC. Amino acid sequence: CASSYSGTPYEQYF.

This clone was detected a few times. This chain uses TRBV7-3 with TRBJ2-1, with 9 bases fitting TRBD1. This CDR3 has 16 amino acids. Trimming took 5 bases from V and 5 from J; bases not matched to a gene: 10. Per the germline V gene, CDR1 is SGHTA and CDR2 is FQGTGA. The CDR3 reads CASSPTDRGAHNEQFF. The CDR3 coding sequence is TGTGCCAGCAGCCCAACGGACAGGGGCGCACACAATGAGCAGTTCTTC.

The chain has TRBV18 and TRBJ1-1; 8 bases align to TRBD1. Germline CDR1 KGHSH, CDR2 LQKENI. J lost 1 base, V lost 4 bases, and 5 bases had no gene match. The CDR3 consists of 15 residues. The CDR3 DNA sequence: TGTGCCAGCTCACTCGGACAGGGATCGAACACTGAAGCTTTCTTT. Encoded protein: CASSLGQGSNTEAFF.

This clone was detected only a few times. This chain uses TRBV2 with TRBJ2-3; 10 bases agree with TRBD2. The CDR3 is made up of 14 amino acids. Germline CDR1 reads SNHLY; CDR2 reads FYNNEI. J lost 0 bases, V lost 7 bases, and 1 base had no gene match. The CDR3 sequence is CASKGLASTDTQYF. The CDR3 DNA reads TGTGCCAGCAAGGGACTAGCGAGCACAGATACGCAGTATTTT.

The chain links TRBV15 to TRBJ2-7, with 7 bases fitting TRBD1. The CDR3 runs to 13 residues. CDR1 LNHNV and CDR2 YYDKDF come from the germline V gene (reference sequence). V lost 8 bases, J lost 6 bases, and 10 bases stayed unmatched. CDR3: CATGRDSNAEQYF. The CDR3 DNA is TGTGCCACCGGCCGGGACAGTAACGCCGAGCAGTACTTC.

CDR3 amino acids: CASSPQGVGNEKLFF. In DNA form, the CDR3 reads TGTGCCAGCTCACCACAGGGGGTCGGTAATGAAAAACTGTTTTTT. The V and J genes are TRBV18 and TRBJ1-4, with D tentatively TRBD1 (6 bases). The CDR3 is 15 residues long. Trimming stripped 1 base from V and 4 bases from J, with 10 bases between. CDR1 and CDR2 (germline): KGHSH, LQKENI. The full variable domain, in which reference TRBV18 and TRBJ1-4 provide the parts outside the CDR3, is NAGVMQNPRHLVRRRGQEARLRCSPMKGHSHVYWYRQLPEEGLKFMVYLQKENIIDESGMPKERFSAEFPKEGPSILRIQQVVRGDSAAYFCASSPQGVGNEKLFFGSGTQLSVL.

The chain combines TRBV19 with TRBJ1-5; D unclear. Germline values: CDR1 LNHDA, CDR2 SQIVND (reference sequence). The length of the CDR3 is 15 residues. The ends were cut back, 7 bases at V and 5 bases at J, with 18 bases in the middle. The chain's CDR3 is CASILNTENHQPQHF. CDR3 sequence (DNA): TGTGCCAGTATTTTAAACACAGAAAACCATCAGCCCCAGCATTTT.

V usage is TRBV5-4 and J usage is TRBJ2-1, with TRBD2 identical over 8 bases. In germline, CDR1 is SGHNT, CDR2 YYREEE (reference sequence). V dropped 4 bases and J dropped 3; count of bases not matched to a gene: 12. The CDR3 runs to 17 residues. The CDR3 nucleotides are TGTGCCAGCAGCCGGGGGTCTTACGGGGGGGGCTACAATGAGCAGTTCTTC. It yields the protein CASSRGSYGGGYNEQFF.

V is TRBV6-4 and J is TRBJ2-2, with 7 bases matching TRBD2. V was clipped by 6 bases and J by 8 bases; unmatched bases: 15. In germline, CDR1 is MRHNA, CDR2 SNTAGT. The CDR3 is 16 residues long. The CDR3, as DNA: TGTGCCAGCAGCAGTAGCGGGTCTCTCGAAAGGGGGGAGCTGTTTTTT. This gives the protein CASSSSGSLERGELFF.

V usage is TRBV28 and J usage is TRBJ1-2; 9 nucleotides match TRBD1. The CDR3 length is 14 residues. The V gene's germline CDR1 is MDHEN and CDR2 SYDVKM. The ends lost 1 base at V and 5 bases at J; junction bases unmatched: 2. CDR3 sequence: CASSLLDRGYGYTF. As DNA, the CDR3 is TGTGCCAGCAGTTTATTAGACAGGGGGTATGGCTACACCTTC.

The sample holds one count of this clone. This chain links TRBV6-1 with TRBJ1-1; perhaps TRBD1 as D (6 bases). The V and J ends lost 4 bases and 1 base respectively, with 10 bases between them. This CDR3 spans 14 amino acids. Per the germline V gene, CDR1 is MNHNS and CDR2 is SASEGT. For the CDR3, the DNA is TGTGCCAGCAGTGCATGGGACACGAACACTGAAGCTTTCTTT. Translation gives CASSAWDTNTEAFF.

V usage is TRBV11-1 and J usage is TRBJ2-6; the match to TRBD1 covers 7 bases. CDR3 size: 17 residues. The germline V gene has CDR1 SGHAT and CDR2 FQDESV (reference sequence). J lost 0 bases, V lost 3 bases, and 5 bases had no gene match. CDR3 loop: CASSFRQGRSGANVLTF. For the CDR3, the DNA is TGTGCCAGCAGCTTTCGACAGGGCCGCTCTGGGGCCAACGTCCTGACTTTC. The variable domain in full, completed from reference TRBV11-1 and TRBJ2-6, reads EAEVAQSPRYKITEKSQAVAFWCDPISGHATLYWYRQILGQGPELLVQFQDESVVDDSQLPKDRFSAERLKGVDSTLKIQPAELGDSAMYLCASSFRQGRSGANVLTFGAGSRLTVL.

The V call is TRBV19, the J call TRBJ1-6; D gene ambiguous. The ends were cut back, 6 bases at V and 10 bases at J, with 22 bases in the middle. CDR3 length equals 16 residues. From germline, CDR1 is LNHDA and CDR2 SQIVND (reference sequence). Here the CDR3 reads CASRLSEDFLLSPLHF. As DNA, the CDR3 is TGTGCCAGTAGGCTTAGTGAGGACTTCCTCCTCTCACCCCTCCACTTT.

The CDR3 nucleotides read TGTGCCATCAGTGAGTCGAGGGGACAGGGGAATGAAAAACTGTTTTTT. Amino acid sequence: CAISESRGQGNEKLFF. The V gene is TRBV10-3, the J gene TRBJ1-4; 10 bases are shared with TRBD1. V dropped 0 bases and J dropped 5; count of bases not matched to a gene: 3. The germline V gene has CDR1 ENHRY and CDR2 SYGVKD. This CDR3 comprises 16 residues.

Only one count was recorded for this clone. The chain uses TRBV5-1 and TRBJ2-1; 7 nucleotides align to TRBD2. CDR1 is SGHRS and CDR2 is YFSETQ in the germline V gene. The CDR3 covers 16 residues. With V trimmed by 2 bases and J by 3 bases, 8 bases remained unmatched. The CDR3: CASSFIPSSGYNEQFF. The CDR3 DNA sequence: TGCGCCAGCAGCTTTATTCCGTCTAGCGGCTACAATGAGCAGTTCTTC.

The CDR3: CASSFGRTGAYEQYF. In DNA, the CDR3 is TGTGCCAGCAGTTTTGGACGAACGGGGGCCTACGAGCAGTACTTC. The chain has TRBV27 and TRBJ2-7; D possibly corresponds to TRBD2 (6 bases). Germline values: CDR1 MNHEY, CDR2 SMNVEV (reference sequence). The CDR3 totals 15 residues. Trimming shortened V by 3 bases and J by 2 bases, and 14 bases separated the two germline ends.

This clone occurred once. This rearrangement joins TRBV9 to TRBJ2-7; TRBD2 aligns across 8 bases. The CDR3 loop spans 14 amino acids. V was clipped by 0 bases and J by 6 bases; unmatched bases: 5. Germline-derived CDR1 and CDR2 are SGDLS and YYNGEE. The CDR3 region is CASSVGSLAVEQYF. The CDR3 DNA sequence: TGTGCCAGCAGCGTAGGATCACTAGCGGTCGAGCAGTACTTC.

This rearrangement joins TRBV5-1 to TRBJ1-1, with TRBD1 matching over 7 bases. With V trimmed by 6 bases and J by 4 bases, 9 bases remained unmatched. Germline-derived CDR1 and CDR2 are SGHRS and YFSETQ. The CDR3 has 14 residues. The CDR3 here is CASNRQGTGTEAFF. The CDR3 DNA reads TGCGCCAGCAACCGACAGGGTACGGGCACTGAAGCTTTCTTT.

As DNA, the CDR3 is TGTGCCAGCAGCTTACGGGACAGGGTTCCTGAAGCTTTCTTT. Its protein product is CASSLRDRVPEAFF. This chain joins TRBV5-6 and TRBJ1-1, with 9 nucleotides matching TRBD1. Germline lookup yields CDR1 SGHDT and CDR2 YYEEEE. The ends lost 2 bases at V and 6 bases at J; junction bases unmatched: 5. The CDR3 is 14 residues long.

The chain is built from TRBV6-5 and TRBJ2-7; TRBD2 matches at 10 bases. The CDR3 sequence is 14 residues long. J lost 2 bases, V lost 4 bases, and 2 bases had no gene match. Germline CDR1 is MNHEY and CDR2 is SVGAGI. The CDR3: CASSLGLATYEQYF. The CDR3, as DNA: TGTGCCAGCAGTTTGGGACTAGCGACCTACGAGCAGTACTTC.

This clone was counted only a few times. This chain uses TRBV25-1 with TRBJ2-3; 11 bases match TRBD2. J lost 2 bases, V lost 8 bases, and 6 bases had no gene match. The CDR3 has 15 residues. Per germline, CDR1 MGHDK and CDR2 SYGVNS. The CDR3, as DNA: TGTGCCAGCTCTTCTAGCGGGGGGAACACAGATACGCAGTATTTT. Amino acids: CASSSSGGNTDTQYF.

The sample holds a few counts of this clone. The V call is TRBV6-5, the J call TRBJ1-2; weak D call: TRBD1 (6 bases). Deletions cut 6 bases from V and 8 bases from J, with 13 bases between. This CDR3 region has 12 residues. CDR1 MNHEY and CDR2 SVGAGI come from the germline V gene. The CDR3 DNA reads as TGTGCCAGCAGGCACTACAGGGAGGGCTACACCTTC. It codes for CASRHYREGYTF.

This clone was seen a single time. In nucleotides, the CDR3 is TGCGCCAGCAGCTTGTTGGCAGGGGGAGATGAGCAGTACTTC. Translating it yields CASSLLAGGDEQYF. The chain combines TRBV5-1 with TRBJ2-7, with 7 bases matching TRBD1. J lost 7 bases, V lost 1 base, and 8 bases had no gene match. The CDR3 runs to 14 residues. The V gene's germline CDR1 is SGHRS and CDR2 YFSETQ.

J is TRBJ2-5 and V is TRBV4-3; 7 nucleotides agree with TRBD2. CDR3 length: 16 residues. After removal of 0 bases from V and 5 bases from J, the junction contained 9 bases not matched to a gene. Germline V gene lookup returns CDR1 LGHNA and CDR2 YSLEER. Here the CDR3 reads CASSQDLGVAGETQYF. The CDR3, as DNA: TGCGCCAGCAGCCAAGATCTTGGGGTAGCGGGTGAGACCCAGTACTTC.

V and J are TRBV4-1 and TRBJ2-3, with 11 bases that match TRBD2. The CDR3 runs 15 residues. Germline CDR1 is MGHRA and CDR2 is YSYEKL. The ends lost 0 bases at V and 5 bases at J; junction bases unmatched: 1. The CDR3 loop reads CASSQDSGRVDTQYF. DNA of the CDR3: TGCGCCAGCAGCCAAGATAGCGGGAGGGTAGATACGCAGTATTTT.